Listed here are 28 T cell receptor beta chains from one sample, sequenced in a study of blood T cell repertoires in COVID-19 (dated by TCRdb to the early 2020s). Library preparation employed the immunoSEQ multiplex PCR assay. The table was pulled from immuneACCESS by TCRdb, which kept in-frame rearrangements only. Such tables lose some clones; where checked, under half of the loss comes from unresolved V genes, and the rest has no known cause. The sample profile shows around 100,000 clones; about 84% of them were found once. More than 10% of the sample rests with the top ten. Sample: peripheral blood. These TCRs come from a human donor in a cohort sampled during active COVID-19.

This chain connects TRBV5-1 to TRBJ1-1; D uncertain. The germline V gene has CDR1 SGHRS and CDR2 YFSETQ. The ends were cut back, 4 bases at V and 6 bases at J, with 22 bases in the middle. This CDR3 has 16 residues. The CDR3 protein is CASSPFEGRGLAEAFF. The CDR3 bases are TGCGCCAGCAGCCCCTTCGAAGGGCGGGGTTTGGCTGAAGCTTTCTTT.

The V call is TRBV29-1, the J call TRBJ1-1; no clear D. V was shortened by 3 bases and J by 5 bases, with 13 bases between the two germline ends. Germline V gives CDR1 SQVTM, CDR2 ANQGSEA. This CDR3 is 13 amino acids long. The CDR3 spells CSVEPSGVTEAFF. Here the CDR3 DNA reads TGCAGCGTTGAGCCTTCGGGAGTGACTGAAGCTTTCTTT.

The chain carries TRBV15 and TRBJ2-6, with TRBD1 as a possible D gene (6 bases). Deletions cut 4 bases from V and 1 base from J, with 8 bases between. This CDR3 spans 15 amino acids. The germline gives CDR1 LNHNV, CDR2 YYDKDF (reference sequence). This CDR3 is CATSTRGSGANVLTF. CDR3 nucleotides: TGTGCCACCAGCACCAGGGGTTCTGGGGCCAACGTCCTGACTTTC. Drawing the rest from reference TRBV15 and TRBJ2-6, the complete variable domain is DAMVIQNPRYQVTQFGKPVTLSCSQTLNHNVMYWYQQKSSQAPKLLFHYYDKDFNNEADTPDNFQSRRPNTSFCFLDIRSPGLGDTAMYLCATSTRGSGANVLTFGAGSRLTVL.

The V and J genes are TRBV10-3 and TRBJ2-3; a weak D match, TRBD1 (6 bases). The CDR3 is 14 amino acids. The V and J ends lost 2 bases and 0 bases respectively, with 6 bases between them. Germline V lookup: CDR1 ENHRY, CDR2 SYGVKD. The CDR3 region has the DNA TGTGCCATCAGTGAGGACAGGAGCACAGATACGCAGTATTTT. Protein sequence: CAISEDRSTDTQYF.

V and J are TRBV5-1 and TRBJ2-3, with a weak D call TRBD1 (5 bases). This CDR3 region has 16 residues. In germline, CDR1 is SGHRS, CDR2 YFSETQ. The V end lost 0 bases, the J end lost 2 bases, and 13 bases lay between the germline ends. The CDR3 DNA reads TGCGCCAGCAGCTTGGCCTTTGGACAAATCACAGATACGCAGTATTTT. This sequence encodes CASSLAFGQITDTQYF.

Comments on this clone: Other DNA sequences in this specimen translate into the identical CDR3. CDR3 nucleotide sequence: TGTGCCAGTAGTATCCCAGGCAATCAGCCCCAGCATTTT. Its translation: CASSIPGNQPQHF. V usage is TRBV19 and J usage is TRBJ1-5; D unresolved. CDR3 length equals 13 residues. V dropped 3 bases and J dropped 2 bases, with 5 bases sitting between them. Germline V gene data show CDR1 as LNHDA and CDR2 as SQIVND (reference sequence).

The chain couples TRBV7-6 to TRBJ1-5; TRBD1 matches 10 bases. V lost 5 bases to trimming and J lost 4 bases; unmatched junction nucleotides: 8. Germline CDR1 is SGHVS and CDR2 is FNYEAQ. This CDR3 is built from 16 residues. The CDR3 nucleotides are TGTGCCAGCAGCCCGACAGGGGGCAATTGGAATCAGCCCCAGCATTTT. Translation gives CASSPTGGNWNQPQHF.

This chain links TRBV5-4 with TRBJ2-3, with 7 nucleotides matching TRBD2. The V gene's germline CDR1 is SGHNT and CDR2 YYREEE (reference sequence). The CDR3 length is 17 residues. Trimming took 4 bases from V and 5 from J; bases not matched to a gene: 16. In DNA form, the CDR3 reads TGTGCCAGCAGCATACAGCGGGGCACCCCTAAGCAAGATACGCAGTATTTT. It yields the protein CASSIQRGTPKQDTQYF. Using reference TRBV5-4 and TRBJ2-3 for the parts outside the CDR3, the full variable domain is ETGVTQSPTHLIKTRGQQVTLRCSSQSGHNTVSWYQQALGQGPQFIFQYYREEENGRGNFPPRFSGLQFPNYSSELNVNALELDDSALYLCASSIQRGTPKQDTQYFGPGTRLTVL.

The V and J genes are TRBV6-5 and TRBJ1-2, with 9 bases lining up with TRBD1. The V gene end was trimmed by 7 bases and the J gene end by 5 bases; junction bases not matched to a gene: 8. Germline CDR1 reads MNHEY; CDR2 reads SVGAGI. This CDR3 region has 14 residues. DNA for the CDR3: TGTGCCAGCACCATGGACAGGGGTGTTTATGGCTACACCTTC. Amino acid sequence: CASTMDRGVYGYTF.

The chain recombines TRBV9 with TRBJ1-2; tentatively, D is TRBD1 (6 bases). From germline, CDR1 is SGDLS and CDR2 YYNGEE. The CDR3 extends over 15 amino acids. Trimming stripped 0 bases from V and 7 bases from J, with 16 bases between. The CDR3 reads CASSVGLLGASGYTF. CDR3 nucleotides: TGTGCCAGCAGCGTAGGGTTGTTGGGGGCTAGTGGCTACACCTTC. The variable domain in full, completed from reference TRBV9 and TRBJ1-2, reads DSGVTQTPKHLITATGQRVTLRCSPRSGDLSVYWYQQSLDQGLQFLIQYYNGEERAKGNILERFSAQQFPDLHSELNLSSLELGDSALYFCASSVGLLGASGYTFGSGTRLTVV.

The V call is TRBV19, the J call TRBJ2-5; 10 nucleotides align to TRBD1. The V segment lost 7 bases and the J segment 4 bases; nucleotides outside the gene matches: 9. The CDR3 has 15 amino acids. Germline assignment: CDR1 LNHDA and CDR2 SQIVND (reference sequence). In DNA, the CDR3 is TGTGCCAGTACCCTGACAGGGGGCGGGAGAGAGACCCAGTACTTC. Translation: CASTLTGGGRETQYF.

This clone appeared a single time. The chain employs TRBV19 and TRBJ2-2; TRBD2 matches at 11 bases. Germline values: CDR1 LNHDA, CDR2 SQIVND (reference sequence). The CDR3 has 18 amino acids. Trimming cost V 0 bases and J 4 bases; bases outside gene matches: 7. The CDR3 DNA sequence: TGTGCCAGTAGTATAGACGGCCCGGGACTAGCGGCCACCGGGGAGCTGTTTTTT. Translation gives CASSIDGPGLAATGELFF.

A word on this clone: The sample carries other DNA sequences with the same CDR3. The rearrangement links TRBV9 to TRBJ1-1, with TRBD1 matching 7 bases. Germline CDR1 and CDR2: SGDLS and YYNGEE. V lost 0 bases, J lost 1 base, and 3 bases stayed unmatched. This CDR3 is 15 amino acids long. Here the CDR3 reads CASSVGTGANTEAFF. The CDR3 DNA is TGTGCCAGCAGCGTAGGTACAGGGGCGAACACTGAAGCTTTCTTT.

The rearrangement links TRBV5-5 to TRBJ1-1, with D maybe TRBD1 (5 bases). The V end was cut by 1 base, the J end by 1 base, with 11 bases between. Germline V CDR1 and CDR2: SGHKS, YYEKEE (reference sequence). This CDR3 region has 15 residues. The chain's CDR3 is CASSLFETGNTEAFF. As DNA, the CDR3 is TGTGCCAGCAGCTTGTTCGAAACAGGGAACACTGAAGCTTTCTTT.

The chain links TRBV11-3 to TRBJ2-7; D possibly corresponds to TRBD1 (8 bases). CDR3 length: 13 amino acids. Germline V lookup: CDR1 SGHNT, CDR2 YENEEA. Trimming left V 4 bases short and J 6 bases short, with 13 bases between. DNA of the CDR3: TGTGCCAGCAGCTCGTACAGGGGGGGCGAGCAGTACTTC. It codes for CASSSYRGGEQYF.

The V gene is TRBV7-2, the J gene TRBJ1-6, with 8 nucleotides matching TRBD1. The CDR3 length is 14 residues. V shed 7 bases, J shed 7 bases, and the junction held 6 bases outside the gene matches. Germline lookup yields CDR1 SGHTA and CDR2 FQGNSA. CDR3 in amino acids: CASTTGGANSPLHF. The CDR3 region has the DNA TGTGCCAGCACAACAGGGGGGGCAAATTCACCCCTCCACTTT.

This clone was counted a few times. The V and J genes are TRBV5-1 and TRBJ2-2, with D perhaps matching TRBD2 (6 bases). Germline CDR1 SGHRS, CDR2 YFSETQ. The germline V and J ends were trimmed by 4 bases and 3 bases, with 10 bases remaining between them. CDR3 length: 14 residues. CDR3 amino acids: CASSEGGDTGELFF. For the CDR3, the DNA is TGCGCCAGCAGCGAAGGAGGGGACACCGGGGAGCTGTTTTTT.

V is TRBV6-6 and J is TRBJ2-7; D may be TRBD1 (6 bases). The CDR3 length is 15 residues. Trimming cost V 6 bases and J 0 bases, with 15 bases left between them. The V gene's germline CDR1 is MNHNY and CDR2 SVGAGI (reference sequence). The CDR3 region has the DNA TGTGCCAGCAGCCCCCGGGACAAGAGCTCCTACGAGCAGTACTTC. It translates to CASSPRDKSSYEQYF.

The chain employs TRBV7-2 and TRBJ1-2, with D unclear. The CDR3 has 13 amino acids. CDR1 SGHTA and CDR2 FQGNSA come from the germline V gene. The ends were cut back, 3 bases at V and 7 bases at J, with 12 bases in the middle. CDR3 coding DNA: TGTGCCAGCAGCTTGGGGAGCCCCGGTGGCTACACCTTC. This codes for CASSLGSPGGYTF.

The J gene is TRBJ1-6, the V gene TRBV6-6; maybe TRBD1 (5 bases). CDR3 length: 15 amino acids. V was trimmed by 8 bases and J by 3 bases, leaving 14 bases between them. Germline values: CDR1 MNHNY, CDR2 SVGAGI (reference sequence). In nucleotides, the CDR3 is TGTGCCAGCCTCAGATCGGGGGACTATAATTCACCCCTCCACTTT. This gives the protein CASLRSGDYNSPLHF.

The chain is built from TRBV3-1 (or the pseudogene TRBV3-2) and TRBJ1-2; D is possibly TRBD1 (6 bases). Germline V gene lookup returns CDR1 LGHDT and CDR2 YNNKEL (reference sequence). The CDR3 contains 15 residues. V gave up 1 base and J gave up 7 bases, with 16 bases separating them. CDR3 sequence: CASSQGAGGRGGYTF. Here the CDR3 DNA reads TGTGCCAGCAGCCAAGGGGCGGGGGGGCGCGGTGGCTACACCTTC.

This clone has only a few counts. CDR3 sequence (DNA): TGTGCCAGTAGTCTCCAGGGGGACTTCTATGGCTACACCTTC. It specifies CASSLQGDFYGYTF. This chain uses TRBV19 with TRBJ1-2, with TRBD1 matching 7 bases. From germline, CDR1 is LNHDA and CDR2 SQIVND (reference sequence). CDR3 length: 14 residues. With V trimmed by 5 bases and J by 4 bases, 7 bases remained unmatched.

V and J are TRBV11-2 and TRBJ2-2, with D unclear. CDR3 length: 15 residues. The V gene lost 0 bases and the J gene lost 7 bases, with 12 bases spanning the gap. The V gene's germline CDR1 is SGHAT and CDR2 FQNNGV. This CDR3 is CASSLDNGFGGELFF. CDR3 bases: TGTGCCAGCAGCTTAGACAACGGTTTCGGCGGGGAGCTGTTTTTT.

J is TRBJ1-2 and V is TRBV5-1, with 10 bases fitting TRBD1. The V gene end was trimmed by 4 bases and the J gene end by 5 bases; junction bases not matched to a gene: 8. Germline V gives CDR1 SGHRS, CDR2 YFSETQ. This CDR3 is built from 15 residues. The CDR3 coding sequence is TGCGCCAGCAGCATAAGACAGGGGGCGGGGTATGGCTACACCTTC. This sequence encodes CASSIRQGAGYGYTF.

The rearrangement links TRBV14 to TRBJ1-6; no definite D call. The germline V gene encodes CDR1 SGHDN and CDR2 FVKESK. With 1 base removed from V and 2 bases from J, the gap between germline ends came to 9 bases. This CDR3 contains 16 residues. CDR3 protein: CASSQVRNTYNSPLHF. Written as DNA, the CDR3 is TGTGCCAGCAGCCAAGTCAGGAACACCTATAATTCACCCCTCCACTTT.

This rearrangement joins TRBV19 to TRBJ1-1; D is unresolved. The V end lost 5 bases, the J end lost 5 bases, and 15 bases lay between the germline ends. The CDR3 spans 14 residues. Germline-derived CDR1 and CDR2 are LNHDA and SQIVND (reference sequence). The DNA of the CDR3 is TGTGCCAGTAGTTGGCGGGGTCCGGCGACTGAAGCTTTCTTT. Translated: CASSWRGPATEAFF.

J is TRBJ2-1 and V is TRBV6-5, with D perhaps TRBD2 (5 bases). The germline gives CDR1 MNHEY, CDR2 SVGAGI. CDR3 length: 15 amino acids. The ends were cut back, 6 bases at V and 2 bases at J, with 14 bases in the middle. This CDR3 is CASSLGEPTYNEQFF. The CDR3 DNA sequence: TGTGCCAGCAGCTTGGGAGAACCCACCTACAATGAGCAGTTCTTC.

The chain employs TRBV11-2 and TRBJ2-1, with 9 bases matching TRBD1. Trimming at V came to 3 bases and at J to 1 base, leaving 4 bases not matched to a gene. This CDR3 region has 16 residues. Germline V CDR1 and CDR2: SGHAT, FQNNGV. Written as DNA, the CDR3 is TGTGCCAGCAGCTTGGGACAGGGCAAGTCCTACAATGAGCAGTTCTTC. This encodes CASSLGQGKSYNEQFF. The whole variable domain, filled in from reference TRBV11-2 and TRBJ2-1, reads EAGVAQSPRYKIIEKRQSVAFWCNPISGHATLYWYQQILGQGPKLLIQFQNNGVVDDSQLPKDRFSAERLKGVDSTLKIQPAKLEDSAVYLCASSLGQGKSYNEQFFGPGTRLTVL.